This TCR beta chain appears in the sequencing data of a study of CD8 T cells in Susac syndrome. cDNA came from roughly 0.5 to 1 ug RNA primed by random hexamers. TCRdb analysed the immunoSEQ multiplex PCR reads with MiXCR anew, one entry per CDR3 protein. This sample has about 80,000 distinct CDR3 sequences, with approximately 94% found just once. CDR1 and CDR2 from the germline V gene are SEHNR and FQNEAQ (reference sequence). The CDR3 runs 16 residues. V dropped 1 base and J dropped 3 bases, with 16 bases sitting between them. This rearrangement joins TRBV7-9 to TRBJ2-7; no clear D. The sequencing sample was made of CD8+ T cells from PBMCs. This TCR was sampled from a human donor in good health. Written as DNA, the CDR3 is TGTGCCAGCAGCTTAGTTTCTTCCGGCGGATACTACGAGCAGTACTTC. Residues: CASSLVSSGGYYEQYF. Based on the CDR3 plus reference TRBV7-9 and TRBJ2-7, the full variable domain is DTGVSQNPRHKITKRGQNVTFRCDPISEHNRLYWYRQTLGQGPEFLTYFQNEAQLEKSRLLSDRFSAERPKGSFSTLEIQRTEQGDSAMYLCASSLVSSGGYYEQYFGPGTRLTVT.